These 20 T cell receptor beta chains originate from one sample sequenced in a study of blood T cell repertoires in COVID-19. The assay was immunoSEQ multiplex PCR, and TCRdb's table has in-frame clones only and misses some. Of hundreds of thousands of clones in the sample, around 90% are singletons; the top ten hold approximately 4.3%. Sequenced sample: PBMCs or T cells enriched from blood (not recorded which). These receptors were taken from a woman aged 18-30 years with acute COVID-19.

The J gene is TRBJ2-7, the V gene TRBV19; 8 bases map to TRBD2. Losses at the gene ends were 1 base for V and 11 bases for J; bases not matched to a gene: 13. The CDR3 contains 15 residues. The germline gives CDR1 LNHDA, CDR2 SQIVND (reference sequence). CDR3 in amino acids: CASSIGSGSMSKEYF. For the CDR3, the DNA is TGTGCCAGTAGTATAGGAAGCGGGAGTATGAGCAAGGAGTACTTC.

The chain is built from TRBV24-1 and TRBJ2-1; 10 positions agree with TRBD2. Per the germline V gene, CDR1 is KGHDR and CDR2 is SFDVKD. The ends lost 1 base at V and 4 bases at J; junction bases unmatched: 6. CDR3 size: 17 residues. Here the CDR3 DNA reads TGTGCCACCAGTGATTTAGGGCTAGCGGGAGAATACAATGAGCAGTTCTTC. Its protein product is CATSDLGLAGEYNEQFF.

Here the CDR3 reads CASSVLRGEADTQYF. In nucleotides, the CDR3 is TGTGCCAGCAGCGTTTTAAGGGGTGAGGCAGATACGCAGTATTTT. V gene TRBV9 combines with J gene TRBJ2-3; possible D gene TRBD1, 5 bases. Germline V gives CDR1 SGDLS, CDR2 YYNGEE. This CDR3 comprises 15 residues. Trimming cost V 2 bases and J 4 bases, with 14 bases left between them.

This chain connects TRBV1 to TRBJ2-2; TRBD1 was called by the table and not checked on the DNA. TRBV1 is marked as a pseudogene. This CDR3 comprises 19 residues. CDR3 residues: CTSSQPPRDTGRNTGELFF. In nucleotides, the CDR3 is TGCACCAGCAGTCAGCCCCCCCGGGACACAGGAAGGAACACCGGGGAGCTGTTTTTT.

CDR3 loop: CASSLPPPSGRTHEQYF. For the CDR3, the DNA is TGTGCCAGCAGCTTACCTCCCCCTAGCGGGAGAACCCACGAGCAGTACTTC. This rearrangement joins TRBV7-2 to TRBJ2-7; 10 nucleotides match TRBD2. The CDR3 runs 17 residues. Germline CDR1 SGHTA, CDR2 FQGNSA. With V trimmed by 2 bases and J by 5 bases, 12 bases remained unmatched.

The genes are TRBV28 and TRBJ1-6, with 9 bases lining up with TRBD1. Germline loops: CDR1 MDHEN, CDR2 SYDVKM. The CDR3 loop spans 15 amino acids. The junction had 9 bases not matched to a gene; V was cut back by 2 bases and J by 13 bases. The CDR3 here is CASSLGGQGSGPLHF. DNA for the CDR3: TGTGCCAGCAGTTTAGGGGGACAGGGTTCTGGTCCCCTCCACTTT.

The chain uses TRBV27 and TRBJ1-1; the D gene is possibly TRBD1 (5 bases). The CDR3 has 14 amino acids. Germline loops: CDR1 MNHEY, CDR2 SMNVEV (reference sequence). V shed 4 bases and J shed 3 bases, with 12 bases lying between them. The CDR3 DNA is TGTGCCAGCAGTTCATGGGGGGGGGACACTGAAGCTTTCTTT. As protein: CASSSWGGDTEAFF.

The gene calls are TRBV7-9 and TRBJ1-1; 8 positions agree with TRBD1. V lost 7 bases, J lost 2 bases, and 9 bases stayed unmatched. The CDR3 length is 15 residues. Germline-derived CDR1 and CDR2 are SEHNR and FQNEAQ (reference sequence). The CDR3 region has the DNA TGTGCCAGCAAAGGCAGGGGGCAGGGAAACACTGAAGCTTTCTTT. This gives the protein CASKGRGQGNTEAFF.

The chain combines TRBV4-1 with TRBJ2-3, with a tentative D call TRBD1 (5 bases). CDR3 size: 15 residues. Trimming took off 0 bases at V and 0 bases at J, with 7 bases between the two ends. Looked up from germline, CDR1 is MGHRA and CDR2 is YSYEKL. This chain's CDR3 is CASSQDGASTDTQYF. The CDR3 DNA reads TGCGCCAGCAGCCAAGATGGGGCTAGCACAGATACGCAGTATTTT.

This CDR3 is CASSLDFRAGPYNEQFF. The DNA for the CDR3 is TGTGCCAGCAGCTTAGACTTTCGGGCAGGGCCCTACAATGAGCAGTTCTTC. The chain links TRBV7-9 to TRBJ2-1, with D possibly matching TRBD1 (5 bases). The CDR3 spans 17 residues. Germline CDR1 SEHNR, CDR2 FQNEAQ (reference sequence). V shed 1 base and J shed 2 bases, with 15 bases lying between them.

The chain has TRBV14 and TRBJ1-1; TRBD1 aligns across 8 bases. Trimming took 2 bases from V and 0 from J; bases not matched to a gene: 14. The CDR3 runs 19 residues. The V gene's germline CDR1 is SGHDN and CDR2 FVKESK. The CDR3 DNA reads TGTGCCAGCAGCCAACAATATTCCCACAGGGGGTCCATGAACACTGAAGCTTTCTTT. Encoded protein: CASSQQYSHRGSMNTEAFF. The full variable domain, rest sourced from reference TRBV14 and TRBJ1-1, is EAGVTQFPSHSVIEKGQTVTLRCDPISGHDNLYWYRRVMGKEIKFLLHFVKESKQDESGMPNNRFLAERTGGTYSTLKVQPAELEDSGVYFCASSQQYSHRGSMNTEAFFGQGTRLTVV.

The sample holds one count of this clone. This rearrangement joins TRBV10-1 to TRBJ1-2; 10 bases map to TRBD1. Germline V lookup: CDR1 WNHNN, CDR2 SYGVQD (reference sequence). The CDR3 runs to 14 residues. The junction had 8 bases not matched to a gene; V was cut back by 2 bases and J by 11 bases. CDR3 in amino acids: CASSETGTGANYTF. In nucleotides, the CDR3 is TGCGCCAGCAGTGAGACCGGGACAGGGGCCAATTACACCTTC.

The count of this clone is one. V and J are TRBV29-1 and TRBJ1-3, with 7 bases identical to TRBD1. This CDR3 comprises 14 residues. Germline values: CDR1 SQVTM, CDR2 ANQGSEA. J was trimmed by 2 bases and V by 5 bases; bases with no gene match: 6. The CDR3 loop is CSVSYRGTGNTIYF. The CDR3 bases are TGCAGCGTTAGTTACAGGGGAACTGGAAACACCATATATTTT.

This chain connects TRBV7-9 to TRBJ1-1; 10 positions match TRBD1. This CDR3 region has 13 residues. With V trimmed by 4 bases and J by 6 bases, 2 bases remained unmatched. The germline CDR1 and CDR2 sequences are SEHNR and FQNEAQ (reference sequence). Here the CDR3 reads CASSSGTGAEAFF. The CDR3, as DNA: TGTGCCAGCAGCTCTGGGACAGGGGCTGAAGCTTTCTTT.

The count of this clone is one. The J gene is TRBJ2-7, the V gene TRBV5-1, with TRBD2 matching 12 bases. Germline V gives CDR1 SGHRS, CDR2 YFSETQ. The CDR3 length is 15 residues. Trimming took 4 bases from V and 7 from J; bases not matched to a gene: 9. CDR3 amino acids: CASSLTSGSSSEQYF. The CDR3 bases are TGCGCCAGCAGCCTGACTAGCGGGAGTTCGTCTGAGCAGTACTTC.

This clone was observed a single time. The gene calls are TRBV5-6 and TRBJ2-7; tentatively, D is TRBD1 (6 bases). The V end lost 6 bases, the J end lost 7 bases, and 17 bases lay between the germline ends. Germline-derived CDR1 and CDR2 are SGHDT and YYEEEE. The CDR3 is made up of 13 amino acids. The CDR3 nucleotides are TGTGCCAGCAACGAACAGGGTGCGGGTGAGCAGTACTTC. It is translated as CASNEQGAGEQYF.

The chain links TRBV28 to TRBJ1-2, with TRBD1 identical over 7 bases. V lost 10 bases, J lost 3 bases, and 8 bases stayed unmatched. Germline values: CDR1 MDHEN, CDR2 SYDVKM. CDR3 length: 13 amino acids. This CDR3 reads CANKGASDYGYTF. In nucleotides, the CDR3 is TGTGCCAACAAGGGGGCTTCGGACTATGGCTACACCTTC.

The chain carries TRBV5-1 and TRBJ1-1; 9 bases map to TRBD1. With 3 bases clipped from V and 5 bases from J, the junction kept 8 bases outside the gene matches. Per the germline V gene, CDR1 is SGHRS and CDR2 is YFSETQ. This CDR3 spans 15 amino acids. The CDR3: CASSWKQGARTEAFF. CDR3 nucleotide sequence: TGCGCCAGCAGCTGGAAACAGGGGGCGCGAACTGAAGCTTTCTTT.

The chain employs TRBV6-5 and TRBJ1-6, with TRBD1 matching 9 bases. CDR3 length: 13 residues. CDR1 MNHEY and CDR2 SVGAGI come from the germline V gene. Trimming removed 11 bases from V and 10 bases from J; junction bases left unmatched: 9. The CDR3 DNA is TGTGCCGGCCATACAGGGGGCGACTCACCCCTCCACTTT. Its protein is CAGHTGGDSPLHF.

The chain carries TRBV7-3 and TRBJ2-1, with 9 bases aligning to TRBD2. J was trimmed by 8 bases and V by 2 bases; bases with no gene match: 7. This CDR3 comprises 15 residues. The germline V gene encodes CDR1 SGHTA and CDR2 FQGTGA. CDR3 DNA sequence: TGTGCCAGCAGCTTAGCCGGCGGGAGGGGTCATGAGCAGTTCTTC. Residues: CASSLAGGRGHEQFF.